The rows below give T cell receptor beta chains drawn from one sample of a study of blood T cells in healthy people across ages. TCRdb fed the 5' RACE reads into MiXCR, producing one record per CDR3 protein. The top ten hold 7% to 9% of the sample, which has about 1,500,000 distinct CDR3 sequences, about 43% seen once. Source material: blood. These receptors were taken from a woman under 30 in good health. CDR3s include the opening cysteine and the closing phenylalanine or tryptophan. Fields, in order: J gene, D gene, clone size, V gene, CDR3 DNA, CDR3 protein. A D gene is named only where the DNA matches it firmly. The size of a clone is reported for some rows only, either as once, few or many, or as a class for expanded clones.

TRBJ2-7 . . TRBV9 TGTGCCAGCAGCACCCGGGGCCTACCTACAAGCTCCTACAATGAGCAGTACTTC CASSTRGLPTSSYNEQYF
TRBJ2-3 . once TRBV2 TGTGCCAGCAGTGGGGCCGGGAGTCGCACGGATACGCAGTATTTT CASSGAGSRTDTQYF
TRBJ1-3 . . TRBV29-1 TGCAGCGTGACCGGGACTGTCGGGGGAAACACCATATATTTT CSVTGTVGGNTIYF
TRBJ2-1 . . TRBV15 TGTGCCACCAAGCCTAGCAGCCTGAACAATGAGCAGTTCTTC CATKPSSLNNEQFF
TRBJ2-4 . . TRBV5-8 TGTGCCAGCGCCCCGGGAGCGGTGGCCAAAAACATTCAGTACTTC CASAPGAVAKNIQYF
TRBJ2-6 . . TRBV2 TGTGCCAGCACCCTAAACTCTGGGGCCAACGTCCTGACTTTC CASTLNSGANVLTF
TRBJ1-2 TRBD1 . TRBV20-1 TGCAGTGCTACGCCCGGACAGGGGGGGGGAAGGAATGGCTACACCTTC CSATPGQGGGRNGYTF
TRBJ1-5 TRBD1 . TRBV6-6 TGTGCCAGCACCTGGACAGGGGGGAATCAGCCCCAGCATTTT CASTWTGGNQPQHF
TRBJ2-7 TRBD2 . TRBV3-1 TGTGCCAGCAGGAGTCATAGCGGGAGTTCCGAGCAGTACTTC CASRSHSGSSEQYF
TRBJ2-3 . . TRBV7-2 TGTGCCAGCAGCCATCGTCCGGGGACCACAGATACGCAGTATTTT CASSHRPGTTDTQYF
TRBJ2-3 TRBD1 few TRBV12-3/TRBV12-4 TGTGCCAGCAGCCCGACGGGGCGACAGGGGAACACAGATACGCAGTATTTT CASSPTGRQGNTDTQYF
TRBJ2-1 TRBD2 few TRBV20-1 TGCAGTGCTTGGAGCGGGAGTAGTAACAATGAGCAGTTCTTC CSAWSGSSNNEQFF
TRBJ2-3 . few TRBV6-1 TGTGCCAGCACCGGAAGGAGGGTCACAGATACGCAGTATTTT CASTGRRVTDTQYF
TRBJ1-5 . few TRBV7-9 TGTGCCAGCAGCTCCGAGGCCGCTCAGCCCCAGCATTTT CASSSEAAQPQHF
TRBJ1-2 . . TRBV3-1 TGTGCCAGCAGCCAAATCCCCGGGGCTGGCTACACCTTC CASSQIPGAGYTF
TRBJ2-5 . . TRBV20-1 TGCAGTGCTAGAGTACCAGGCATCCATGAGCAGTACTTC CSARVPGIHEQYF
TRBJ2-4 . . TRBV20-1 TGCAGTGCTAGGAACGAGGACAAAAACATTCAGTACTTC CSARNEDKNIQYF
TRBJ2-1 . . TRBV20-1 TGCAGTGCTAGCTCAGCGGGTTTTGAGCAGTTCTTC CSASSAGFEQFF
TRBJ1-1 . . TRBV2 TGTGCCACCGGAATAACAGTGAACACTGAAGCTTTCTTT CATGITVNTEAFF
TRBJ1-5 TRBD1 few TRBV4-1 TGCGCCAGCAGCCGATTCCGGGACAGGGGAAAAGTGAGCAATCAGCCCCAGCATTTT CASSRFRDRGKVSNQPQHF
TRBJ1-1 . . TRBV27 TGTGCCAGCAGTTGTAACGAGAACACTGAAGCTTTCTTT CASSCNENTEAFF
TRBJ2-3 . . TRBV7-2 TGTGCCAGCAGCTTAGGTGGGAAGTGGGATACGCAGTATTTT CASSLGGKWDTQYF
TRBJ2-7 . . TRBV5-1 TGCGCCAGCAGCTCCCAAGTGTGGGGCCAAAACTACGAGCAGTACTTC CASSSQVWGQNYEQYF
TRBJ2-1 . . TRBV5-1 TGCGCCAGCAGCTCGCAGGATAGCGGATACAATGAGCAGTTCTTC CASSSQDSGYNEQFF
TRBJ1-1 . . TRBV13 TGTGCCAGCAGCTTGAGTCAAGTTGTAACAGGTAGAGAGGGGGCTGAAGCTTTCTTT CASSLSQVVTGREGAEAFF
TRBJ2-1 . . TRBV12-3/TRBV12-4 TGTGCCAGCAGTTCCTCCGGCGGACATACCTACAATGAGCAGTTCTTC CASSSSGGHTYNEQFF
TRBJ1-2 . . TRBV19 TGTGCCAGTAGTATAGATCAGGGAGGGCCCTATGGCTACACCTTC CASSIDQGGPYGYTF
TRBJ2-7 . . TRBV7-6 TGTGCCAGCAGCGTGTCCTGGGACAAGACCTACGAGCAGTACTTC CASSVSWDKTYEQYF
TRBJ1-2 . few TRBV7-9 TGTGCCAGCAGCTTAGCGCTAGAGCTACAGGGTTATGGCTACACCTTC CASSLALELQGYGYTF
TRBJ2-1 TRBD2 few TRBV10-2 TGCGCCAGCAGTGGGTCGGGACTACGGGGTTTCTATGAGCAGTTCTTC CASSGSGLRGFYEQFF
TRBJ1-6 . . TRBV7-2 TGTGCCAGCAGCTTAAGCTCAGCGGGGCTCCTCCACTTT CASSLSSAGLLHF
TRBJ2-5 . . TRBV11-2 TGTGCCAGCAGCTTAGATCCAGGGGCGGGCGAGACCCAGTACTTC CASSLDPGAGETQYF
TRBJ2-7 . once TRBV6-1 TGTGCCAGCAGTGAAGCGCTTTTACTAGGGGGGCTGGAGTCTTACGAGCAGTACTTC CASSEALLLGGLESYEQYF
TRBJ2-2 . . TRBV20-1 TGCAGTGCTAGTCCTACAGGAAACACCGGGGAGCTGTTTTTT CSASPTGNTGELFF
TRBJ2-1 TRBD1 few TRBV7-2 TGTGCCAGCAGCACTTCGGGACAGCATATCAATGAGCAGTTCTTC CASSTSGQHINEQFF
TRBJ2-1 TRBD2 few TRBV20-1 TGCAGTGTTACGGGAGCGGGGGGTCGTAATGAGCAGTTCTTC CSVTGAGGRNEQFF
TRBJ2-1 TRBD2 few TRBV10-3 TGTGCCATCAGCGGACTAGCGGGGGGGAATGAGCAGTTCTTC CAISGLAGGNEQFF
TRBJ1-4 TRBD1 once TRBV6-1 TGTGCCAGCACTGGGACAGGGGGCGGAAGGGCTAGTGAAAAACTGTTTTTT CASTGTGGGRASEKLFF
TRBJ2-3 TRBD2 . TRBV20-1 TGCAGTGCCCTACTAGCGGGAGGGCCCGGGAGCAAGGATACGCAGTATTTT CSALLAGGPGSKDTQYF
TRBJ2-7 . . TRBV3-1 TGTGCCAGCAGCCAAGCGGGAAGCGGATCCTACGAGCAGTACTTC CASSQAGSGSYEQYF
TRBJ2-5 . once TRBV7-9 TGTGCCAGCAGCCAACCGGACAGTCAAAAGACCCAGTACTTC CASSQPDSQKTQYF
TRBJ2-1 . few TRBV20-1 TGCAGTGCTAGACATAAGCCGAAGACCTCCTACAATGAGCAGTTCTTC CSARHKPKTSYNEQFF
TRBJ1-6 . . TRBV3-1 TGTGCCAGCAGCCAAGCAGGGTTTAATTCACCCCTCCACTTT CASSQAGFNSPLHF
TRBJ2-2 . . TRBV12-3/TRBV12-4 TGTGCCAGCAGTTTGTGGGGGAGAGCGAACACCGGGGAGCTGTTTTTT CASSLWGRANTGELFF
TRBJ2-3 TRBD1 few TRBV12-3/TRBV12-4 TGTGCCAGCAGTTTAGGGGACAGGGGAGATACGCAGTATTTT CASSLGDRGDTQYF